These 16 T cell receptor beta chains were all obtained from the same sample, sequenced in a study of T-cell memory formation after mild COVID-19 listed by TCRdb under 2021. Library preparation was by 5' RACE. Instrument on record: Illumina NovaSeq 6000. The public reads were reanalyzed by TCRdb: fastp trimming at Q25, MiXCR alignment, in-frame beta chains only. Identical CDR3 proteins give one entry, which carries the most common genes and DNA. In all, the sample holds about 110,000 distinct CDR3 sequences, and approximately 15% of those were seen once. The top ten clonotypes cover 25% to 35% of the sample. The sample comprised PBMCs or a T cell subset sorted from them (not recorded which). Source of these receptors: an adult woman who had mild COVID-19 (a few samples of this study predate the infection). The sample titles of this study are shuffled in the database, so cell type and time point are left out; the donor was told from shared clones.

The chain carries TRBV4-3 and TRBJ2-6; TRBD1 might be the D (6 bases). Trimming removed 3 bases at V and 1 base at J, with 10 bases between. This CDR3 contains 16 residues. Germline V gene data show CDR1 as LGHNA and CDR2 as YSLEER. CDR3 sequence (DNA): TGCGCCAGCAGCCAGCGAAGGGGGTCTGGGGCCAACGTCCTGACTTTC. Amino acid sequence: CASSQRRGSGANVLTF.

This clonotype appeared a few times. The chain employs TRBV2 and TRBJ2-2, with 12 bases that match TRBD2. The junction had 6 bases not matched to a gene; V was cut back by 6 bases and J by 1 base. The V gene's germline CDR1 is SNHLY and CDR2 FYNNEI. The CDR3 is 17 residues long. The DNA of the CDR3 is TGTGCCAGCAGGTCCCTAGCGGGGGGGATGAACACCGGGGAGCTGTTTTTT. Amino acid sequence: CASRSLAGGMNTGELFF.

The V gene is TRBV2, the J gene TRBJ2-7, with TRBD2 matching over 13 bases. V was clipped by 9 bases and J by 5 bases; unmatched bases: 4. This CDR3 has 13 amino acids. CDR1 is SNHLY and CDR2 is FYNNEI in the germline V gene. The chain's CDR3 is CARGTSGTHEQYF. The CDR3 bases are TGTGCCAGGGGGACTAGCGGGACCCACGAGCAGTACTTC.

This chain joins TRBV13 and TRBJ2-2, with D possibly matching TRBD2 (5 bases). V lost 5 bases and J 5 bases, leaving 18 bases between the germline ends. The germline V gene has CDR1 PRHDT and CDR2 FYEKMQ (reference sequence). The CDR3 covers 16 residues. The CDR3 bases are TGTGCCAGCAGCGGTATCCGGGATACCCGTACCGGGGAGCTGTTTTTT. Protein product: CASSGIRDTRTGELFF.

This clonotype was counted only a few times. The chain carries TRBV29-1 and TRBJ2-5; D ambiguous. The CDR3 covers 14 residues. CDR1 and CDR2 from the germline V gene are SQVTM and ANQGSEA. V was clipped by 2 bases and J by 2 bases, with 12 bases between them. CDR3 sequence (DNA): TGCAGCGTTGAATGGGCTGGCGGACAAGAGACCCAGTACTTC. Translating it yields CSVEWAGGQETQYF.

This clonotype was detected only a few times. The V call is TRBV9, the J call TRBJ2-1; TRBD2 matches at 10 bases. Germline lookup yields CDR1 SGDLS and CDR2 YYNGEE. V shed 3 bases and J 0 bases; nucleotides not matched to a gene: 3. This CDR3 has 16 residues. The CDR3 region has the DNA TGTGCCAGCAGCGCTAGCGGGAGTGGCTCCTACAATGAGCAGTTCTTC. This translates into CASSASGSGSYNEQFF.

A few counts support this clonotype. CDR3 in amino acids: CSARVLGQYF. The CDR3 nucleotides read TGCAGTGCTAGAGTTCTCGGGCAGTACTTC. The chain joins TRBV20-1 to TRBJ2-7, with D uncertain. The CDR3 contains 10 residues. Germline CDR1 and CDR2: DFQATT and SNEGSKA (reference sequence). V was clipped by 1 base and J by 9 bases, with 7 bases between them.

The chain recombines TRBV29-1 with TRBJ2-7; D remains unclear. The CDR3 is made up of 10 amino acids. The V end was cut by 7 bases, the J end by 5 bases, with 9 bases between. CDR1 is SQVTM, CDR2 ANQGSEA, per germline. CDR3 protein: CSAWSDEQYF. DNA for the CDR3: TGCAGCGCTTGGAGCGACGAGCAGTACTTC.

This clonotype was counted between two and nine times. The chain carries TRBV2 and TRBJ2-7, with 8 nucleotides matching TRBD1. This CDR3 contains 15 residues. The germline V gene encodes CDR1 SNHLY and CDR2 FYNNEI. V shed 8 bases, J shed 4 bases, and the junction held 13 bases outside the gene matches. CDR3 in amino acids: CASASQGAVSYEQYF. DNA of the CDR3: TGTGCCAGCGCCAGCCAGGGGGCGGTTAGTTACGAGCAGTACTTC. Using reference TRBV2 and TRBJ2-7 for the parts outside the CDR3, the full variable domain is EPEVTQTPSHQVTQMGQEVILRCVPISNHLYFYWYRQILGQKVEFLVSFYNNEISEKSEIFDDQFSVERPDGSNFTLKIRSTKLEDSAMYFCASASQGAVSYEQYFGPGTRLTVT.

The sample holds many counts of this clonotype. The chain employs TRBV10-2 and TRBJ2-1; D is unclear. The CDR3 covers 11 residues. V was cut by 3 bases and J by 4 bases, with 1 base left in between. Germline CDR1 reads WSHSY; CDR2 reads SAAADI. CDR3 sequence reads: CASSEYNEQFF. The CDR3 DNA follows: TGCGCCAGCAGTGAATACAATGAGCAGTTCTTC.

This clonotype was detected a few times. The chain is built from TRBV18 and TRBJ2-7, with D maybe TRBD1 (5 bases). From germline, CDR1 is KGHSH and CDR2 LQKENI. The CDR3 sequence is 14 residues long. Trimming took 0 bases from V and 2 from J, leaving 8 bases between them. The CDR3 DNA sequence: TGTGCCAGCTCACCACCTGTGGGGCCCTACGAGCAGTACTTC. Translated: CASSPPVGPYEQYF.

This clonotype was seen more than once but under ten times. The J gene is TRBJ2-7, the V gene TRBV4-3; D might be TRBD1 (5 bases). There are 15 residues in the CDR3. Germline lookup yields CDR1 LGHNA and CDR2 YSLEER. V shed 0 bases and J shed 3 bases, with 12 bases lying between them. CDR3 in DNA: TGCGCCAGCAGCCAAGATTTCGGTCAGGGCTACGAGCAGTACTTC. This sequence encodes CASSQDFGQGYEQYF.

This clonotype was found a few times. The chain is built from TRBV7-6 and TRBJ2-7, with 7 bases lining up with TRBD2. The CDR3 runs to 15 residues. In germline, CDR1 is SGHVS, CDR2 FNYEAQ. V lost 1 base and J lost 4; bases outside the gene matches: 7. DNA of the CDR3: TGTGCCAGCAGCTTAGAGCGAGCGGGACTATACGAGCAGTACTTC. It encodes CASSLERAGLYEQYF.

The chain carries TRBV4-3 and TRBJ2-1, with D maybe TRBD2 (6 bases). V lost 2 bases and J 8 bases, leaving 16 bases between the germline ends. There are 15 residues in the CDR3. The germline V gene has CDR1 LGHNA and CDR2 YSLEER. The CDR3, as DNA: TGCGCCAGCAGCCAAACCGCCCGGGACTTCGATGAGCAGTTCTTC. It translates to CASSQTARDFDEQFF.

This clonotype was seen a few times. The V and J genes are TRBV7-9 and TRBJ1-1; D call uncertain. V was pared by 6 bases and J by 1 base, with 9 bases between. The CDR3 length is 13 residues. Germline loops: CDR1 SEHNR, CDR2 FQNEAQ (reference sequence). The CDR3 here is CASRLSGNTEAFF. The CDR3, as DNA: TGTGCCAGCAGATTATCGGGGAACACTGAAGCTTTCTTT.

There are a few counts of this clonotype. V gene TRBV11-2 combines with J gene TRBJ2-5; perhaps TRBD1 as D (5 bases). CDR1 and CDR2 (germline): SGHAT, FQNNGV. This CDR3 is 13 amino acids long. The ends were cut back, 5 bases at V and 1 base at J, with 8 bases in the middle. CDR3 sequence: CASSDSPQETQYF. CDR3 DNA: TGTGCCAGCAGCGACAGTCCCCAAGAGACCCAGTACTTC.